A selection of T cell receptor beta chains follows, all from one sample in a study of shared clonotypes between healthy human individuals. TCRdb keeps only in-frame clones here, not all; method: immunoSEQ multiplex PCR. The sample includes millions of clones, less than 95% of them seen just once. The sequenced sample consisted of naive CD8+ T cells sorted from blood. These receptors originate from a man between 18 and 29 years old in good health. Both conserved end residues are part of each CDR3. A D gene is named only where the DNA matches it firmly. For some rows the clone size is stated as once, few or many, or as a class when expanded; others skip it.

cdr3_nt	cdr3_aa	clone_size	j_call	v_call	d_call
TGTGCCAGCTCACCACTCTATATGGAATCGGCGGGAGGTCCCTACGAGCAGTACTTC	CASSPLYMESAGGPYEQYF	NA	TRBJ2-7	TRBV18	TRBD2
TGTGCCAGCAGCCCCTACACCGGGGAGCTGTTTTTT	CASSPYTGELFF	NA	TRBJ2-2	TRBV9	NA
TGTGCCAGCAGTCTATACCCCGGGCAGGGGAGCAATCAGCCCCAGCATTTT	CASSLYPGQGSNQPQHF	NA	TRBJ1-5	TRBV27	NA
TGTGCCTGGAGTGTCCTCCTTCCCAAGAACACCATATATTTT	CAWSVLLPKNTIYF	NA	TRBJ1-3	TRBV30	NA
TGCGCCAGCAGTGAGGAGCTAGACCAACAAGAGACCCAGTACTTC	CASSEELDQQETQYF	NA	TRBJ2-5	TRBV10-2	NA
TGTGCCAGCAGCTCGCTGGGAGGGGAGGATTCAGGGGCCAACGTCCTGACTTTC	CASSSLGGEDSGANVLTF	once	TRBJ2-6	TRBV13	TRBD2
TGCGCCAGCAGTCGCGAACTGAATTCACCCCTCCACTTT	CASSRELNSPLHF	NA	TRBJ1-6	TRBV10-1	NA
TGCGCCAGTTGGTACAGGGGAAGCACAGATACGCAGTATTTT	CASWYRGSTDTQYF	once	TRBJ2-3	TRBV5-1	TRBD1
TGTGCCAGCAGCCCCGTCCCGGACAGCAGCCCCTATGGCTACACCTTC	CASSPVPDSSPYGYTF	NA	TRBJ1-2	TRBV5-4	NA
TGTGCCAGACCTAAGGGGGTTCGAAACACTGAAGCTTTCTTT	CARPKGVRNTEAFF	NA	TRBJ1-1	TRBV25-1	NA
TGTGCCAGCAGTTTATTTATCCAGGGGATTCGCGAAACGTGGACATCCGTGGGGCCTGAAGCTTTCTTT	CASSLFIQGIRETWTSVGPEAFF	NA	TRBJ1-1	TRBV28	NA
TGTGCCAGCAGTTACACGACAGAAACCTACGAGCAGTACTTC	CASSYTTETYEQYF	NA	TRBJ2-7	TRBV6-5	NA
TGTGCCAGCAGCACCCCCGGGACTAGCGGGGTACAAGAGACCCAGTACTTC	CASSTPGTSGVQETQYF	NA	TRBJ2-5	TRBV27	TRBD2
TGTGCCAGCAGTAAGGAGGGTGAGCAGTTCTTC	CASSKEGEQFF	NA	TRBJ2-1	TRBV2	NA
TGTGCCAGCAGTGTGCAGGGGCCCACCTACGAGCAGTACTTC	CASSVQGPTYEQYF	NA	TRBJ2-7	TRBV27	NA
TGTGCCAGCAGCCGCGGGACAGGCGACCGCTACGAGCAGTACTTC	CASSRGTGDRYEQYF	NA	TRBJ2-7	TRBV5-5	TRBD1
TGTGCCAGCAGCATCCTAGGGGCAACTAATGAAAAACTGTTTTTT	CASSILGATNEKLFF	NA	TRBJ1-4	TRBV7-9	NA
TGTGCCAGCAGCTTAATTTGGACCGGGGAGCTGTTTTTT	CASSLIWTGELFF	NA	TRBJ2-2	TRBV11-3	NA
TGTGCCTGGAGTGTATCAGGGAATGAGCAGTTCTTC	CAWSVSGNEQFF	NA	TRBJ2-1	TRBV30	NA
TGCAGCGTTGGAGACACGGGTCAACTCCATGGCTACACCTTC	CSVGDTGQLHGYTF	NA	TRBJ1-2	TRBV29-1	NA
TGCGCCAGCAGCCAAAGCCAGGGACTAGCGACCTTAATGGAGCAGTTCTTC	CASSQSQGLATLMEQFF	NA	TRBJ2-1	TRBV4-1	TRBD2
TGTGCCAGCAGCTTATGGATGCAGGGTAGCACAGATACGCAGTATTTT	CASSLWMQGSTDTQYF	NA	TRBJ2-3	TRBV7-8	NA
TGTGCCAGCAGCTTACTAACAGGGGCCTCCTACGAGCAGTACTTC	CASSLLTGASYEQYF	NA	TRBJ2-7	TRBV5-6	TRBD1
TGTGCCAGCAGCCTACAGGGGGCGCTCACTGAAGCTTTCTTT	CASSLQGALTEAFF	once	TRBJ1-1	TRBV27	TRBD1
TGCGCCAGCAGCCAAGATGGGGCGGGAGGCTACGAGCAGTACTTC	CASSQDGAGGYEQYF	once	TRBJ2-7	TRBV4-3	TRBD2
TGTGCCAGCAGTTTATTTATGGGGGAAGAGACCCAGTACTTC	CASSLFMGEETQYF	NA	TRBJ2-5	TRBV27	NA
TGTGCCAGCAGACTGGGACAGGACTATGGCTACACCTTC	CASRLGQDYGYTF	NA	TRBJ1-2	TRBV6-5	TRBD1
NA	CASSLENVAGGASGTF	NA	TRBJ1-2	TRBV7-2	NA
TGTGCCAGCAGCCAAGGCGGGTGGTCACCCCTCCACTTT	CASSQGGWSPLHF	NA	TRBJ1-6	TRBV14	NA
TGTGCCAGCAGCTCTCTGGGACAGGTACAAGAGACCCAGTACTTC	CASSSLGQVQETQYF	NA	TRBJ2-5	TRBV27	TRBD1
TGCGCCAGCAGTGACGGGGACGGTTATGGCTACACCTTC	CASSDGDGYGYTF	NA	TRBJ1-2	TRBV10-2	NA
TGCGCCAGCAGCCAAGTAATCTCAGGTCCGCGGAAAGAGACCCAGTACTTC	CASSQVISGPRKETQYF	NA	TRBJ2-5	TRBV4-1	NA
TGTGCCAGCAGTTACTCGCAAGGTTTTGGGTATGGCTACACCTTC	CASSYSQGFGYGYTF	NA	TRBJ1-2	TRBV6-5	NA
TGTGCCAGCAGCCCTACAGGGATCTACAATGAGCAGTTCTTC	CASSPTGIYNEQFF	once	TRBJ2-1	TRBV7-9	NA
TGTGCCAGCAGCTTATACATCCCGGGAAATCAGCCCCAGCATTTT	CASSLYIPGNQPQHF	NA	TRBJ1-5	TRBV5-6	NA
TGTGCCAGCAGTCCATCTGGCGGGCCGATCCTTTACGAGCAGTACTTC	CASSPSGGPILYEQYF	NA	TRBJ2-7	TRBV27	NA
TGTGCCAGCCGGACTAGTTACGACACCGGGGAGCTGTTTTTT	CASRTSYDTGELFF	once	TRBJ2-2	TRBV7-9	TRBD2
TGTGCCAGCAGTCAAGACATTGGCTACACCTTC	CASSQDIGYTF	NA	TRBJ1-2	TRBV4-2	NA
TGCGCCAGCAGCCAAGGGCCAGCGGGTGCCTACGAGCGGTACTTC	CASSQGPAGAYERYF	NA	TRBJ2-5	TRBV4-3	NA
TGTGCCAGTAGTATAAAAGGGACCTACGAGCAGTACTTC	CASSIKGTYEQYF	NA	TRBJ2-7	TRBV19	NA
TGTGCCAGCAGCGCAAGGGCTCCGATTAACACCGGGGAGCTGTTTTTT	CASSARAPINTGELFF	NA	TRBJ2-2	TRBV9	NA